These T cell receptor beta chains were read from a single sample in a study of T cells after yellow fever vaccination. TCRdb re-analysed the 5' RACE reads in MiXCR, keeping a single row per CDR3 protein. The sample lists some 400,000 distinct CDR3 sequences; 6.2% were seen once. Sequences were derived from PBMCs, sampled 5 days after the yellow fever booster vaccination. The receptors originated from a man under 40 who received the YFV17D yellow fever vaccine. CDR3s include the opening cysteine and the closing phenylalanine or tryptophan. The order of the fields is D gene, CDR3 length, clone size, V gene, J gene, CDR3 protein, CDR3 DNA. D genes are given only for firm matches. Some rows mark clone size as missing; the rest say once, few, many or name a class of expanded clone.

NA	15	many	TRBV7-6	TRBJ2-7	CASSRDRGRAYEQYF	TGTGCCAGCAGCCGGGACCGGGGTAGGGCCTACGAGCAGTACTTC
TRBD2	13	many	TRBV2	TRBJ2-5	CASNGLAGETQYF	TGTGCCAGCAATGGACTAGCGGGAGAGACCCAGTACTTC
NA	14	many	TRBV28	TRBJ1-2	CASSPPTGRYGYTF	TGTGCCAGCAGTCCCCCGACAGGCCGCTATGGCTACACCTTC
NA	13	many	TRBV30	TRBJ1-1	CAWSVHMNTEAFF	TGTGCCTGGAGTGTGCACATGAACACTGAAGCTTTCTTT
TRBD2	16	many	TRBV18	TRBJ2-4	CASSPSVGAGGDIQYF	TGTGCCAGCTCCCCCTCAGTGGGGGCGGGAGGAGACATTCAGTACTTC
NA	15	few	TRBV23-1	TRBJ2-7	CARSVGTPRTYEQYF	TGCGCCAGATCGGTGGGGACACCGCGCACCTACGAGCAGTACTTC
NA	14	few	TRBV20-1	TRBJ1-2	CSARDTVVDYGYTF	TGCAGTGCTAGAGATACCGTTGTAGACTATGGCTACACCTTC
NA	16	NA	TRBV6-2/TRBV6-3	TRBJ2-1	CASSWDIQSSYNEQFF	TGTGCCAGCAGTTGGGATATCCAGAGCTCCTACAATGAGCAGTTCTTC
TRBD2	19	NA	TRBV11-1	TRBJ2-1	CASSHPGTSGSGTYNEQFF	TGTGCCAGCAGCCACCCCGGGACTAGCGGGAGCGGGACCTACAATGAGCAGTTCTTC
NA	11	few	TRBV29-1	TRBJ2-1	CSAGRDKEQFF	TGCAGCGCCGGCCGGGACAAGGAGCAGTTCTTC
NA	18	few	TRBV21-1	TRBJ2-6	CASSPREREASGANVLTF	TGTGCCAGCAGCCCGAGGGAGCGGGAGGCCTCTGGGGCCAACGTCCTGACTTTC
TRBD2	18	few	TRBV9	TRBJ2-1	CASTKTDTLAVNYNEQFF	TGTGCCAGTACAAAAACGGACACACTAGCGGTTAACTACAATGAGCAGTTCTTC
NA	11	few	TRBV10-3	TRBJ1-1	CAISRGTEAFF	TGTGCCATCAGTCGAGGCACTGAAGCTTTCTTT
NA	13	many	TRBV12-3/TRBV12-4	TRBJ2-7	CASSLGSSYEQYF	TGTGCCAGCAGTTTGGGGAGCTCCTACGAGCAGTACTTC
TRBD2	16	NA	TRBV12-3/TRBV12-4	TRBJ2-3	CASRGQGAGEIDTQYF	TGTGCCAGCAGGGGCCAGGGAGCGGGAGAGATAGATACGCAGTATTTT
TRBD2	16	few	TRBV20-1	TRBJ2-3	CSAYAQPGLRTDTQYF	TGCAGTGCTTATGCCCAACCGGGACTACGCACAGATACGCAGTATTTT
TRBD1	15	NA	TRBV20-1	TRBJ2-2	CSAREGGQNTGELFF	TGCAGTGCTAGAGAAGGGGGCCAAAACACCGGGGAGCTGTTTTTT
TRBD1	14	many	TRBV7-8	TRBJ2-7	CASSPDRVVHEQYF	TGTGCCAGCAGCCCAGACAGGGTTGTCCACGAGCAGTACTTC
NA	16	many	TRBV7-2	TRBJ1-2	CASSLGDRIGTYGYTF	TGTGCCAGCAGCTTAGGGGATAGGATCGGGACCTATGGCTACACCTTC
TRBD1	15	many	TRBV7-9	TRBJ2-7	CASSSSGQGLGEQYF	TGTGCCAGCAGCTCTTCGGGACAGGGTTTGGGCGAGCAGTACTTC
NA	12	many	TRBV5-6	TRBJ2-1	CASSLAGNEQFF	TGTGCCAGCAGTTTGGCGGGGAATGAGCAGTTCTTC
TRBD1	14	few	TRBV9	TRBJ2-7	CASKGTGKSYEQYF	TGTGCCAGCAAGGGGACAGGTAAATCCTACGAGCAGTACTTC
NA	13	many	TRBV5-1	TRBJ2-3	CASSHYSTDTQYF	TGCGCCAGCAGCCACTATAGCACAGATACGCAGTATTTT
TRBD2	14	few	TRBV24-1	TRBJ2-2	CATSGPANTGELFF	TGTGCCACTAGCGGGCCGGCGAACACCGGGGAGCTGTTTTTT
TRBD1	13	NA	TRBV14	TRBJ2-1	CASSRQTRTGQFF	TGTGCCAGCAGCCGCCAGACCAGGACAGGGCAGTTCTTC
NA	13	NA	TRBV20-1	TRBJ2-2	CSARARGTGELSF	TGCAGTGCTAGAGCCAGGGGAACCGGGGAGCTGTCTTTT
NA	14	few	TRBV7-8	TRBJ2-7	CASSFKRGTYEQYF	TGTGCCAGCAGCTTCAAGAGGGGCACCTACGAGCAGTACTTC
NA	16	many	TRBV27	TRBJ1-5	CASSLSSQVSNQPQHF	TGTGCCAGCAGTTTGTCCTCGCAGGTTAGCAATCAGCCCCAGCATTTT
NA	17	many	TRBV28	TRBJ1-4	CASSLGLVGAVNEKLFF	TGTGCCAGCAGTTTAGGACTGGTGGGGGCCGTTAATGAAAAACTGTTTTTT
TRBD2	15	few	TRBV7-2	TRBJ2-7	CASSPQAGGRREQYF	TGTGCCAGCAGCCCCCAGGCGGGCGGGAGACGTGAGCAGTACTTC
NA	17	few	TRBV12-3/TRBV12-4	TRBJ1-5	CASSLAWGDYSNQPQHF	TGTGCCAGCAGTTTAGCTTGGGGAGACTATAGCAATCAGCCCCAGCATTTT
TRBD2	14	NA	TRBV20-1	TRBJ2-7	CSARTAGRGGRCYF	TGCAGTGCCCGCACAGCGGGAAGGGGAGGGAGGTGTTACTTC
TRBD2	16	few	TRBV7-9	TRBJ2-5	CASSLTGTSGQETQYF	TGTGCCAGCAGCTTAACCGGGACTAGCGGCCAAGAGACCCAGTACTTC
NA	16	NA	TRBV10-2	TRBJ2-4	CASSESYGGAKNIQYF	TGCGCCAGCAGTGAGTCGTATGGCGGAGCCAAAAACATTCAGTACTTC
NA	14	NA	TRBV5-1	TRBJ2-7	CASTTLQGGYEQYF	TGCGCCAGCACCACCCTCCAGGGGGGCTACGAGCAGTACTTC
TRBD1	14	many	TRBV5-1	TRBJ2-7	CASSLGTGSAEQYF	TGCGCCAGCAGCTTAGGGACAGGGTCCGCCGAGCAGTACTTC
NA	14	few	TRBV20-1	TRBJ2-3	CSASVQGGTDTQYF	TGCAGTGCTAGTGTGCAGGGGGGAACAGATACGCAGTATTTT
TRBD1	14	many	TRBV4-3	TRBJ2-7	CASSQETGADEQYF	TGCGCCAGCAGCCAGGAGACAGGGGCGGACGAGCAGTACTTC
NA	15	NA	TRBV30	TRBJ2-3	CALNRPPELTDTQYF	TGTGCCTTAAACCGACCCCCGGAGTTGACAGATACGCAGTATTTT
NA	14	many	TRBV5-5	TRBJ1-2	CASSLLTSNYGYTF	TGTGCCAGCAGCTTGCTGACTTCTAACTATGGCTACACCTTC
TRBD2	15	few	TRBV6-5	TRBJ2-7	CASSYQRGPSYEQYF	TGTGCCAGCAGTTACCAGCGGGGACCCTCCTACGAGCAGTACTTC
TRBD2	12	many	TRBV6-4	TRBJ2-7	CARPGGSGPQYF	TGTGCCAGGCCGGGCGGGAGTGGCCCGCAGTACTTC